The 8 T cell receptor beta chains presented below share a single source sample, sequenced in a study of neurological immune-mediated disorders. TCRdb reprocessed the 5' RACE reads via MiXCR and lists one record per CDR3 protein. The profile shows 50,000 to 75,000 distinct CDR3 sequences, 9.5% to 15% of them singletons. Sequencing was done on a sample of PBMCs. These receptors were collected from a woman aged 60-75 years with HTLV-1-associated myelopathy (HAM/TSP).

This clonotype appeared many times. This chain connects TRBV5-1 to TRBJ2-3, with TRBD1 matching over 12 bases. Germline trimming cut 4 bases from V and 6 bases from J; bases unmatched to any gene: 9. Germline CDR1 is SGHRS and CDR2 is YFSETQ. The CDR3 loop spans 16 amino acids. The CDR3 region is CASSLGGQGATDTQYF. CDR3 in DNA: TGCGCCAGCAGCCTCGGGGGACAGGGGGCAACGGATACGCAGTATTTT.

This clonotype was seen at least ten times. The rearrangement links TRBV20-1 to TRBJ2-1; TRBD2 is a possible D gene (5 bases). V lost 5 bases and J lost 8, with 13 bases in between. CDR3 length: 12 amino acids. The V gene's germline CDR1 is DFQATT and CDR2 SNEGSKA (reference sequence). The CDR3 bases are TGCAGTGCTCGGGATAGCTGGCATGAGCAGTTCTTC. Protein sequence: CSARDSWHEQFF.

This clonotype was found many times. The chain recombines TRBV6-5 with TRBJ2-1, with 7 bases that match TRBD1. Germline CDR1 is MNHEY and CDR2 is SVGAGI. The V gene end was trimmed by 8 bases and the J gene end by 5 bases; junction bases not matched to a gene: 12. The CDR3 spans 15 residues. CDR3: CASGPTGTANNEQFF. DNA of the CDR3: TGTGCCAGCGGTCCAACCGGGACAGCGAACAATGAGCAGTTCTTC.

This clonotype was detected many times. The chain joins TRBV4-1 to TRBJ1-2; D is undetermined. CDR3 length: 13 residues. Germline-derived CDR1 and CDR2 are MGHRA and YSYEKL. V was clipped by 4 bases and J by 6 bases, with 12 bases between them. In nucleotides, the CDR3 is TGCGCCAGCAGCCCCGGACGGGGAGATGGCTACACCTTC. It encodes CASSPGRGDGYTF.

This clonotype was observed many times. The chain joins TRBV27 to TRBJ2-1; weak D call: TRBD2 (5 bases). CDR3 length: 11 residues. V was trimmed by 6 bases and J by 5 bases, leaving 5 bases between them. Per the germline V gene, CDR1 is MNHEY and CDR2 is SMNVEV (reference sequence). CDR3 sequence: CASSGNNEQFF. As DNA, the CDR3 is TGTGCCAGCAGCGGGAACAATGAGCAGTTCTTC.

This clonotype has a count of ten or more. The chain couples TRBV20-1 to TRBJ1-4; D possibly corresponds to TRBD1 (6 bases). Germline assignment: CDR1 DFQATT and CDR2 SNEGSKA (reference sequence). Trimming shortened V by 3 bases and J by 0 bases, and 11 bases separated the two germline ends. The CDR3 loop spans 15 amino acids. The CDR3 region has the DNA TGCAGTGCTAGTAGGGGGAGGTCAACTAATGAAAAACTGTTTTTT. Translation gives CSASRGRSTNEKLFF.

Comments on this clonotype: Being one base from a much bigger clone, this may be a read error. The rearrangement joins TRBV10-3 to TRBJ2-1, with D possibly called TRBD1 or TRBD2 (5 bases each). The length of the CDR3 is 12 residues. Per the germline V gene, CDR1 is ENHRY and CDR2 is SYGVKD. CDR3 nucleotides: TGTGTCATCAAAAAGGTGGGGGATGAGCAGTTCTTC. Protein sequence: CVIKKVGDEQFF.

There are many counts of this clonotype. The chain couples TRBV6-6 to TRBJ2-2, with D unclear. Germline CDR1 MNHNY, CDR2 SVGAGI (reference sequence). The CDR3 is 12 residues long. V lost 7 bases and J lost 6, with 9 bases in between. CDR3 sequence: CASTSPAGELFF. Here the CDR3 DNA reads TGTGCCAGCACCTCTCCAGCCGGGGAGCTGTTTTTT.